Detailed here is one T cell receptor (beta chain). Its antigen specificity is not known. Qualities for individual bases were not recorded, and no much larger clone is one base off. The sample originates from a study of cytomegalovirus exposure and HLA in healthy donors (TCRdb year 2017). Broadly, across the study: According to an earlier analysis of around 600 of the donors, about 179 million T cells yielded 100 million or so unique TCR beta sequences and roughly 280 Gb of sequence data. The number of donors typed differed by locus, with about 629-630 for A, B, C, DRB1 and DQB1, 522 for DQA1, about 610 for DPA1, and around 460 for DPB1. Every repertoire in the discovery cohort had been generated on one and the same sequencing platform. The study aimed to test whether cataloging public T cell receptors could reveal signatures of past pathogen exposure. In a later genetic analysis, genome-wide SNP genotypes for about three fifths of the roughly 670 donors were used, and that subset was treated as a discovery cohort. The later analysis used no new phenotypic data to find candidate immune exposures, relying instead on TCR beta sequences and their occurrence across donors. Across roughly 420 genotyped donors of the cohort, an average of approximately 240,000 unique TCR beta nucleotide sequences per donor were sequenced, and roughly 20% of those sequences were non-productive. HLA typing covered class I and class II loci at four-digit resolution. Among the 398 genotyped donors, more than 70% belonged to the genetic ancestry cluster associated with self-reported Caucasian donors. To decide whether each TCR beta V gene segment behaved as functional or pseudogenic, an earlier analysis of approximately 620 of the donors relied on high-throughput TCR beta sequencing. An early release that covered more than 550 HLA-typed donors contained approximately 300 gigabases of sequencing data and 65 million to 100 million unique TCR sequences. A later analysis re-examined previously published TCR beta repertoires from hundreds of donors and added high-resolution HLA genotyping to investigate patterns of TCR occurrence. Roughly five DR-DQ haplotypes were treated as single units for association and clustering because of strong linkage in the cohort. Besides the first cohort of about 730 subjects, a separate validation cohort made up of roughly 130 different subjects was used. The study combined high-throughput TCR immunosequencing, statistical association of individual TCRs with disease status, and machine learning to predict cytomegalovirus infection status. The study used immunosequencing to profile the T cell repertoires of some 600 subjects and linked those repertoires to cytomegalovirus serostatus. Donor age, sex, ethnicity and CMV serostatus were collected together with the repertoire data.

The germline V gene specifies SGHDN as CDR1 and FVKESK as CDR2. The CDR3 contains 14 residues, cysteine and phenylalanine counted. The only DNA kept is the CDR3, 42 bases in frame from the first base. Trimming takes 4 bases off V and 4 bases off J; junction bases not matched to a gene: 5. The cohort comprised some 730 healthy bone marrow donors. All cohort members were sampled while nominally healthy, although unrecorded immune exposures were likely present. The donor tested CMV seropositive and was one of the 289 seropositive cohort members. A peripheral blood sample was provided by each donor, and peripheral blood mononuclear cells were used for TCR beta sequencing. The Qiagen DNeasy Blood Extraction Kit was used to extract genomic DNA from the blood cell samples. Receptor libraries were prepared by the immunoSEQ multiplex PCR assay. For the multiplex PCR, a mixture combining 60 forward primers for TCR Vbeta segments and 13 reverse primers for TCR Jbeta segments was used. The CDR3 region of rearranged TCR beta genes was amplified from genomic DNA with a multiplex PCR assay. Amplified TCR beta libraries were sequenced as 87-base-pair reads on the Illumina HiSeq System. The original pipeline was this. A later analysis tallied tens of millions of unique TCR beta chains across the 650 to 750 repertoires, and some 10 million of those chains were shared by two or more donors. A nearest-neighbor algorithm error-corrected the raw reads and collapsed the reads into unique sequences, merging closely related sequences to remove PCR and sequencing errors. V, D and J gene segments were assigned by aligning CDR3 sequences to IMGT reference sequences. For a sequence to be retained, a match of at least six nucleotides to both a V gene segment and a J gene segment was required. Rearrangements were classified as productive when the CDR3 lacked stop codons and remained in frame with V and J, and all other rearrangements were classified as non-productive. Following IMGT convention, CDR3 was defined as the stretch from the second conserved V-encoded cysteine to the conserved J-encoded phenylalanine. The earlier analysis of a few hundred of the donors excluded any sequence lacking an unambiguous match to a single V gene segment. An earlier analysis of 450 to 650 of the donors called V segments functional above 56.7% productive rearrangements and segregating when the between-donor standard deviation exceeded 5%. A statistical classification framework was developed to diagnose cytomegalovirus status using the catalog of TCR beta chain sequences. In a later analysis, TCR nucleotide sequences were compared against IMGT/GENE-DB human TR gene sequences so that V and J genes could be assigned. The TCRdist pipeline was used in a later analysis to assign CDR3 sequences and most-parsimonious VDJ recombination scenarios. In a later analysis, each TCR beta chain was defined by its CDR3 amino acid sequence together with its V-gene family, and reads lacking a unique V-gene family were excluded. A later analysis removed several hundred highly shared, low-generation-probability nucleotide sequences to deal with suspected cross-contamination and a sequencing artifact. For each public chain, a later analysis derived a clonal expansion index from normalized ranks of inferred template counts within each repertoire. A later analysis computed generation probabilities with a VDJ recombination model fitted to out-of-frame rearrangements, and checked the results against IGoR. In a later analysis, hypergeometric tests were used to score TCR-TCR, TCR-HLA and TCR-CMV co-occurrence, with a repertoire-size bias correction applied to TCR pairs. A later analysis estimated false discovery rates by permuting HLA or CMV assignments 20 times. In a later analysis, co-occurring TCRs were grouped using DBSCAN, and TCRdist sequence similarity was added for clustering within HLA-allele-positive subsets. For co-occurrence clustering, repertoires with fewer than 30,000 or more than 120,000 public chains were excluded, along with four to six repertoires with anomalous nucleotide sharing. TCRdb provides this immuneACCESS table in a form limited to in-frame rearrangements. Some clones are lacking; in checked studies, under half of them reflect an unresolved V gene, and why the rest are absent is not known. V and J calls and clone size come straight from that table; D and trimming were deduced from the DNA. For this sample there are 150,000 to 200,000 clones; about four fifths appear just once. The ten most abundant clones make up around 5% of the sample.

Study-level results and caveats: In the study, around 160 TCR beta chains were listed as associated with cytomegalovirus. Most TCR sequences were observed very rarely across donors, whereas some public TCRs were present in many individuals. The cohort was sequenced for TCR beta chains only, and without alpha or paired-chain data the features that could be detected were limited. When HLA alleles, especially DR and DQ, strongly co-occurred, TCR associations were difficult to assign to individual alleles. In vitro tests confirmed that a few of the cytomegalovirus-associated TCR beta chains recognize cytomegalovirus antigens. Compared with the approximately 710-donor mean, donors in an Asian-associated ancestry cluster had fewer N-insertions in productive TCRs, according to a later genetic analysis. Some IMGT-functional V segments, including TRBV6-2 and TRBV6-3, could not be distinguished by the 87-base-pair reads and were therefore excluded. Specific HLA alleles were associated with 16,951 TCR beta sequences at a false discovery rate of 0.05 in a later analysis. In an earlier analysis of roughly 500 of the donors, most TCR beta V segments appeared in productive rearrangements about 87% or about 30% of the time, broadly matching IMGT annotations. Compared with equally common non-associated chains, HLA-associated TCR beta chains in a later analysis were more clonally expanded and had lower generation probabilities. The authors suggested that the approach could potentially be generalized to other disease states and immunological phenotypes. CMV serostatus was the only immune exposure information available for the cohort. Several of the top co-occurrence clusters appeared to be linked to parvovirus B19, influenza, CMV and Epstein-Barr virus, according to a later analysis. Cytomegalovirus status was reported to be diagnosed by the classifier with high specificity and sensitivity in both the original and validation cohorts. V-gene and J-gene trimming of TCR beta chains was associated with a missense DCLRE1C variant in a later genetic analysis, and the association was replicated in an independent cohort. A further reported finding was that TCR beta sequences accurately predicted the HLA-A and HLA-B alleles for most subjects in the first cohort. Linkage disequilibrium might explain the correlated functional status among segregating V segments, but an unknown experimental factor could not be ruled out. The earlier analysis of almost 600 of the donors excluded 15 to 20 rarely observed V segments, including chromosome 9 orphons, because counts were too low. A later analysis found that most CMV-associated TCR beta chains appeared HLA-restricted, with HLA associations seemingly driven largely by CMV exposure. The sequencing pipeline was judged likely to have produced a cluster of highly shared sequence variants as a technical artifact. Because HLA typing was unavailable for some donors at each locus, only the typed subset was used in association tests. The presence/absence analyses assumed that sequencing depth was roughly uniform across donors, and that assumption may not be true. A later analysis found that TCR association rates varied across HLA loci, with DRB1 alleles showing the most associated TCRs and HLA-C alleles the fewest.

The receptor chain draws on TRBV14 and TRBJ1-1; 8 junctional bases match TRBD1. The TCR comes from a girl aged 10-17 years in good health and CMV-seropositive. Sequencing was carried out using PBMCs. For the CDR3, the sequence is CASSPQQGGTEAFF. The DNA sequence is as follows: TGTGCCAGCAGCCCGCAACAGGGGGGCACTGAAGCTTTCTTT. Here the CDR3 is joined to the reference TRBV14 and TRBJ1-1 genes, and the full variable domain is: EAGVTQFPSHSVIEKGQTVTLRCDPISGHDNLYWYRRVMGKEIKFLLHFVKESKQDESGMPNNRFLAERTGGTYSTLKVQPAELEDSGVYFCASSPQQGGTEAFFGQGTRLTVV.